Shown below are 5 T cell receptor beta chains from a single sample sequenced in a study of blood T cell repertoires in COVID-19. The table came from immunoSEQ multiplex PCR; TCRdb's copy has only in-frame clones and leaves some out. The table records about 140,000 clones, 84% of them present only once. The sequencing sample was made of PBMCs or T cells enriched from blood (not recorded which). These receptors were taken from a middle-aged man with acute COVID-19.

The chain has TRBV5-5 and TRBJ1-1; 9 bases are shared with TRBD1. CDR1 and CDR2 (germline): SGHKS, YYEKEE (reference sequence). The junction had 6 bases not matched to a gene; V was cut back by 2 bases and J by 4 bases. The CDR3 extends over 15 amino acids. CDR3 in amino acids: CASSFFRDRATEAFF. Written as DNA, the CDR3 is TGTGCCAGCAGCTTCTTCCGGGACAGGGCCACTGAAGCTTTCTTT.

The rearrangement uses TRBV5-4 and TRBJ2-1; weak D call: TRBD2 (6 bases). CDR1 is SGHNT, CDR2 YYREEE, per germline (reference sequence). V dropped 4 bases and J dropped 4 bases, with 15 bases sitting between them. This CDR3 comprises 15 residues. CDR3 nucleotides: TGTGCCAGCAGCAACGCCGGGAGAAGGTACAATGAGCAGTTCTTC. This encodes CASSNAGRRYNEQFF.

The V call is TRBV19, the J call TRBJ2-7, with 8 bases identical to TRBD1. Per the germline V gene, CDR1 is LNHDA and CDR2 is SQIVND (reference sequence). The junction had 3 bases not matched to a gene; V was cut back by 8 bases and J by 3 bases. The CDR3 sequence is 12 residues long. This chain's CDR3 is CASSDRGYEQYF. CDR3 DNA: TGTGCCAGTTCTGACAGGGGCTACGAGCAGTACTTC.

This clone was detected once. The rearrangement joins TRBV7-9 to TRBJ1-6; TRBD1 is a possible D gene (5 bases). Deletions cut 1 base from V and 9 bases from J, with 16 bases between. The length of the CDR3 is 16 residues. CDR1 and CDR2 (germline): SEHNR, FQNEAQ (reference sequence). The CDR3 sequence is CASSLGGTGESSPLHF. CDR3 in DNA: TGTGCCAGCAGCTTAGGGGGAACGGGGGAAAGTTCACCCCTCCACTTT.

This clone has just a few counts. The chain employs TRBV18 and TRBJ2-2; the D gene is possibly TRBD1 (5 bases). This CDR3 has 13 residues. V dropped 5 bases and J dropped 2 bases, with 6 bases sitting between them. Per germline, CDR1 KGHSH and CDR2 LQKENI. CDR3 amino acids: CASSGANTGELFF. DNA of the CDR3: TGTGCCAGCTCAGGGGCTAACACCGGGGAGCTGTTTTTT.